The subject of this entry is one TCR beta chain. The V end was cut by 4 bases, the J end by 1 base, with 5 bases between. Germline V gives CDR1 SGDLS, CDR2 YYNGEE. The CDR3 sequence is 13 residues long. This sample is drawn from a study of T cells in Graves' hyperthyroidism and ophthalmopathy. The source material, RNA transcripts, was used to amplify TCR beta CDR3 regions. First-round RT-PCR with HTBI primers amplified the TCR CDR3 region. In TCRdb, the multiplex PCR reads were re-called with MiXCR into one record per CDR3 protein. The sample yields a few hundred thousand distinct CDR3 sequences, approximately 25% seen once.

The clonotype was recovered from a man in his fifties with Graves' hyperthyroidism. The sequenced material came from blood. V and J are TRBV9 and TRBJ2-2; D is unresolved. The CDR3 bases are TGTGCCAGCAGCTCCCTGAACACCGGGGAGCTGTTTTTT. Protein sequence: CASSSLNTGELFF. The entire variable domain, with the rest obtained from reference TRBV9 and TRBJ2-2, is as follows: DSGVTQTPKHLITATGQRVTLRCSPRSGDLSVYWYQQSLDQGLQFLIQYYNGEERAKGNILERFSAQQFPDLHSELNLSSLELGDSALYFCASSSLNTGELFFGEGSRLTVL.